This is a list of T cell receptor beta chains from one sample in a study of T cells after yellow fever vaccination. One entry per CDR3 protein results from TCRdb running MiXCR on the 5' RACE reads. The table records 450,000 to 550,000 distinct CDR3 sequences, approximately 21% of them present only once. The material sequenced was PBMCs, taken 15 days after the yellow fever booster vaccination. The origin of the receptors is a man aged 25-40 years who received the YFV17D yellow fever vaccine. Both conserved end residues are part of each CDR3. The D gene is left open where the match is weak. Where a row states a size, it is once, few, many or the class of an expanded clone; other rows omit it.

D	size	V	J	DNA	CDR3
.	few	TRBV7-8	TRBJ2-7	TGTGCCAGCAGCTTTACTAGCAGAAACTACGAGCAGTACTTC	CASSFTSRNYEQYF
.	.	TRBV28	TRBJ1-2	TGTGCCAGCAGTCCGGGGGTTGAGAACTTCTATGGCTACACCTTC	CASSPGVENFYGYTF
.	few	TRBV7-2	TRBJ2-7	TGTGCCAGCAGCTTAGGGACTACCTCCTACGAGCAGTACTTC	CASSLGTTSYEQYF
TRBD2	few	TRBV5-1	TRBJ2-5	TGCGCCAGCAGCTTGCCTAGCGGGAGGATAGAGACCCAGTACTTC	CASSLPSGRIETQYF
TRBD1	many	TRBV5-1	TRBJ1-1	TGCGCCAGCAGCTTAGTCCAGGGGGCGAACACTGAAGCTTTCTTT	CASSLVQGANTEAFF
.	.	TRBV20-1	TRBJ2-3	TGCAGTGCTAGTGTTAGCACAGATACGCAGTATTTT	CSASVSTDTQYF
TRBD1	.	TRBV5-1	TRBJ1-2	TGCGCCAGCAGCTCCGGACAGGGCGCTGGCTACACCTTC	CASSSGQGAGYTF
.	few	TRBV10-3	TRBJ2-7	TGTGCCATTCGGACAGAGGGGGGCTACGAGCAGTACTTC	CAIRTEGGYEQYF
TRBD1	.	TRBV29-1	TRBJ2-2	TGCAGCGTGCTCCGGGACAGGGCCCCCGGGGAGCTGTTTTTT	CSVLRDRAPGELFF
TRBD2	few	TRBV7-8	TRBJ2-3	TGTGCCAGCAGCTCCTTTAGCCCTAGCGGGAGGCTAGATACGCAGTATTTT	CASSSFSPSGRLDTQYF
TRBD2	.	TRBV29-1	TRBJ2-1	TGCAGCGCCCAGGCGGGGGTTGATGCGCAGTTCTTC	CSAQAGVDAQFF
TRBD1	few	TRBV5-1	TRBJ1-2	TGCGCCAGCAGCAGGGACAGGGAGGTCTATGGCTACACCTTC	CASSRDREVYGYTF